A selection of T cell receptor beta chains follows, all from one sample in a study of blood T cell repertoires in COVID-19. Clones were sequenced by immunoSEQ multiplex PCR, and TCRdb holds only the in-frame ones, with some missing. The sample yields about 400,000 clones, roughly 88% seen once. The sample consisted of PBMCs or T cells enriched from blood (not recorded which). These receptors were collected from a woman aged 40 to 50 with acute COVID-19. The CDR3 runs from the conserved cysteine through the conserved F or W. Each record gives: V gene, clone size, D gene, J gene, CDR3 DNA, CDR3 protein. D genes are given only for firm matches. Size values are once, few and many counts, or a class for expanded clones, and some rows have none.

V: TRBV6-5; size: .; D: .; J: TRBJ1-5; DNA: TGTGCCAGCAGTCCCCTGTTCTCGGGCAATCAGCCCCAGCATTTT; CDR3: CASSPLFSGNQPQHF
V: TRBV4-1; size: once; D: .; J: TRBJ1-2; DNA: TGCGCCAGCAGCCAGTCCCAGGGAAGCGATGGCTACACCTTC; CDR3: CASSQSQGSDGYTF
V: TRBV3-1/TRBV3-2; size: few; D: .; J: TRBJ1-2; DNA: TGTGCCAGCAGCCCCCACAGCTATGGCTACACCTTC; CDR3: CASSPHSYGYTF
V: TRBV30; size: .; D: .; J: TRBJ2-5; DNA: TGTGCCTGGAGTTGGCTAGCCCTAGAGACCCAGTACTTC; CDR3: CAWSWLALETQYF
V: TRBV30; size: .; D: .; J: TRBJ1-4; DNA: TGTGCCTGGAGTGCCGGGAATGAAAAACTGTTTTTT; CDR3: CAWSAGNEKLFF
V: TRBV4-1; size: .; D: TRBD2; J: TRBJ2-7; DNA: TGCGCCAGCAGCCAGATGGGACTAGCGGGGGGGGCGGACGAGCAGTACTTC; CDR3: CASSQMGLAGGADEQYF
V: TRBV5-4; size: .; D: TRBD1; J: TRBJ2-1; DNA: TGTGCCAGCAGCTCCACAGGGGTCAATGAGCAGTTCTTC; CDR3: CASSSTGVNEQFF
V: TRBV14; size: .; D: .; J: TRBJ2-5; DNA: TGTGCCAGCAGCTTGGGCCTAGCGACCCAGTACTTC; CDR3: CASSLGLATQYF
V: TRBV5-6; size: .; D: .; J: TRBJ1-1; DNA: TGTGCCAGCAGCTTGGCCGGCAGGCCGAACACTGAAGCTTTCTTT; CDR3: CASSLAGRPNTEAFF
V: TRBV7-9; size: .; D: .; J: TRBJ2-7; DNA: TGTGCCAGCAGCTTAGTCAGATCCTACGAGCAGTACTTC; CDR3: CASSLVRSYEQYF
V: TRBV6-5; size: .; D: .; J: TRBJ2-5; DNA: TGTGCCAGCAGCCCCGGGGTGGGTGGGACCCAGTACTTC; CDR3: CASSPGVGGTQYF
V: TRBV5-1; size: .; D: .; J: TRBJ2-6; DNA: TGCGCCAGCAGCTTGCTGGCAGGCCACTCTGGGGCCAACGTCCTGACTTTC; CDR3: CASSLLAGHSGANVLTF
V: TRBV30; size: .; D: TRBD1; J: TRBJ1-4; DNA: TGTGCCGTAGACCCGGGACAGATTAATGAAAAACTGTTTTTT; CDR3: CAVDPGQINEKLFF
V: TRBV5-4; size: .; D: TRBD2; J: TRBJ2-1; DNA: TGTGCCAGCAGCCCATTTAGCGGGGGTGGGAGCAATGAGCAGTTCTTC; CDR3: CASSPFSGGGSNEQFF
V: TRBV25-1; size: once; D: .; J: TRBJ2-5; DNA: TGTGCCAGCAGTGAACCAGGCGGAGGCCAAGAGACCCAGTACTTC; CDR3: CASSEPGGGQETQYF
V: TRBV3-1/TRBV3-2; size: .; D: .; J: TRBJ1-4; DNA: TGTGCCAGCAGCTTGCGGGGGAAACTGTTTTTT; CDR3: CASSLRGKLFF
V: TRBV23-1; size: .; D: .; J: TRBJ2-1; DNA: TGCGCCAGCAGCCGGCGTGAAGCGGAGCTCAATCACAATGAGCAGTTCTTC; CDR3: CASSRREAELNHNEQFF
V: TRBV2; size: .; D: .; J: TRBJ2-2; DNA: TGTGCCAGCAGGCCCAGGGGCGACACCGGGGAGCTGTTTTTT; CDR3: CASRPRGDTGELFF
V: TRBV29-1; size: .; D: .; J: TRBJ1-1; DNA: TGCAGCGTTGATGCGGGATTCCCTTGGAACACTGAAGCTTTCTTT; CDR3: CSVDAGFPWNTEAFF
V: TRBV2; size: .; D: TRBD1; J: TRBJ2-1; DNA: TGTGCCAGCAGTTTCACAGGGGGCAATGAGCAGTTCTTC; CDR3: CASSFTGGNEQFF
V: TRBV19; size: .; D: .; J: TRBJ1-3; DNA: TGTGCCAGTAGTCTCCGTACCCCGGGGAACGGAAACACCATATATTTT; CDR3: CASSLRTPGNGNTIYF
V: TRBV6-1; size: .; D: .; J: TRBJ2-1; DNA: TGTGCCAGCAGTGAATCTTATGAGCAGTTCTTC; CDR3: CASSESYEQFF
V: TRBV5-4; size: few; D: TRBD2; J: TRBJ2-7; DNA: TGTGCCAGCAGCTTTGGGACTAGTATGGGGCAGTACTTC; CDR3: CASSFGTSMGQYF
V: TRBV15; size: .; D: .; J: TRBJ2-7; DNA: TGTGCCACCAGCAGGGACTACTCCTACGAGCAGTACTTC; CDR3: CATSRDYSYEQYF
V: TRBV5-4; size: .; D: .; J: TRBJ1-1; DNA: TGTGCCAGCAGCTTGGGGGGCGGACAGAACACTGAAGCTTTCTTT; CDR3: CASSLGGGQNTEAFF
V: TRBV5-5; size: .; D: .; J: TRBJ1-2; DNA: TGTGCCAGCAGCTTGGATAGGACAGCACTCTATGGCTACACCTTC; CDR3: CASSLDRTALYGYTF
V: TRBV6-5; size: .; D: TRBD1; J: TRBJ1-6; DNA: TGTGCCAGCAGGCGGGACAGGTTTTCACCCCTCCACTTT; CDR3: CASRRDRFSPLHF
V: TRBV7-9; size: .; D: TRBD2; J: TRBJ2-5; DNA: TGTGCCAGCAGCTTACCTTCCGGGGGGCAAGAGACCCAGTACTTC; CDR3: CASSLPSGGQETQYF
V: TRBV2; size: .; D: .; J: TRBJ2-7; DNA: TGTGCCAGCACTGCTGACGCGGGTGCTCACGAGCAGTACTTC; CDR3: CASTADAGAHEQYF
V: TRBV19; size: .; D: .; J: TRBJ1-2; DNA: TGTGCCAGTAGTATAATACGGCGGTATGGCTACACCTTC; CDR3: CASSIIRRYGYTF
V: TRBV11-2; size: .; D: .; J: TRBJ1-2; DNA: TGTGCCAGCAGCTTAGTTGCGGCAGGACTTTATGGCTACACCTTC; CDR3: CASSLVAAGLYGYTF
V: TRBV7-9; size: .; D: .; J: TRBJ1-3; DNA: TGTGCCAGCAGCTTAGGGGGAGCTGGAAACACCATATATTTT; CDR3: CASSLGGAGNTIYF
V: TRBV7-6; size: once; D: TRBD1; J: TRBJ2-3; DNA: TGTGCCAGCAGCTACAATGGACAGGGGGTTTTCACAGATACGCAGTATTTT; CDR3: CASSYNGQGVFTDTQYF
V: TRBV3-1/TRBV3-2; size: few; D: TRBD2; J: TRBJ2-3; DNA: TGTGCCAGCAGCCAAGGGAATAGCGGGGGTTCATATTTT; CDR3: CASSQGNSGGSYF
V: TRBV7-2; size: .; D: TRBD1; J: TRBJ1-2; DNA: TGTGCCAGCTTCCGGTCATCCAACCACAGGGGTGGCTACACCTTC; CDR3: CASFRSSNHRGGYTF
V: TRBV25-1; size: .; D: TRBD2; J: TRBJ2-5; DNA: TGTGCCAATTTATTCGCTAGCGGGGGGGCGTTTCGAGAGACCCAGTACTTC; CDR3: CANLFASGGAFRETQYF
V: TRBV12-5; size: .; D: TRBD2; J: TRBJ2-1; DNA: TGTGCTAGTGGTTTGGGACTAGCGGTCCAGACCCCTCAGTTCTTC; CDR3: CASGLGLAVQTPQFF
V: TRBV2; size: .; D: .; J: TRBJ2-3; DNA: TGTGCCAGCAGTGACCCAACCGGACTCATCGGGGATACGCAGTATTTT; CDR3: CASSDPTGLIGDTQYF
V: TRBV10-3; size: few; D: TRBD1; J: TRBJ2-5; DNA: TGTGCCATCCCAGGTATTTTGGGGACAGGGAATTTCAAAGAGACCCAGTACTTC; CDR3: CAIPGILGTGNFKETQYF
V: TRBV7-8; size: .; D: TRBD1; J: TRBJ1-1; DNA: TGTGCCAGCAGCTCGGGACAGATCATGAACACTGAAGCTTTCTTT; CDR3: CASSSGQIMNTEAFF
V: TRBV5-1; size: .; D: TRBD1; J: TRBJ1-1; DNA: TGCGCCAGCAGCAGGACAGGTAACACTGAAGCTTTCTTT; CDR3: CASSRTGNTEAFF
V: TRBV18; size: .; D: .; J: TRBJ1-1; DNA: TGTGCCAGCTCACAAGGAGGGGAAACTGAAGCTTTCTTT; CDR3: CASSQGGETEAFF
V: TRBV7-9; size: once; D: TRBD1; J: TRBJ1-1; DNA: TGTGCCAGCAGCTCAGACAGGGGTGAAGCTTTCTTT; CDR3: CASSSDRGEAFF